A selection of T cell receptor beta chains follows, all from one sample in a study of T cell changes during pregnancy in multiple sclerosis. TCRdb keeps only in-frame clones here, not all; method: immunoSEQ multiplex PCR. The sample holds 88,000 or so clones, just over 90% seen once. The material was peripheral blood, obtained before pregnancy. The receptor source for this set is a female donor with multiple sclerosis, enrolled in a pregnancy study. The CDR3 runs from the conserved cysteine through the conserved F or W. Fields, in order: CDR3 protein, clone size, V gene, J gene, D gene. A D gene is named only where the DNA matches it firmly. Clone size is given for some rows only: seen once, a few or many times, or a class if the clone is expanded.

cdr3_aa: CASSVGQGGTYNEQFF
clone_size: -
v_call: TRBV5-6
j_call: TRBJ2-1
d_call: -

cdr3_aa: CAFSAGAQETQYF
clone_size: -
v_call: TRBV10-3
j_call: TRBJ2-5
d_call: TRBD2

cdr3_aa: CASSLGGGAGTDTQYF
clone_size: -
v_call: TRBV5-6
j_call: TRBJ2-3
d_call: -

cdr3_aa: CASSYPQGSRVETQYF
clone_size: -
v_call: TRBV6-6
j_call: TRBJ2-5
d_call: -

cdr3_aa: CASSQLRGSYEQYF
clone_size: -
v_call: TRBV14
j_call: TRBJ2-7
d_call: -

cdr3_aa: CASRPGQYNEQFF
clone_size: -
v_call: TRBV5-1
j_call: TRBJ2-1
d_call: TRBD1

cdr3_aa: CASSLARVSSSGNTIYF
clone_size: -
v_call: TRBV7-8
j_call: TRBJ1-3
d_call: -

cdr3_aa: CATSRDILGTGAGNTIYF
clone_size: once
v_call: TRBV15
j_call: TRBJ1-3
d_call: TRBD1

cdr3_aa: CASSEAGAFTDTQYF
clone_size: -
v_call: TRBV6-1
j_call: TRBJ2-3
d_call: -

cdr3_aa: CAISHRDYSYEQYF
clone_size: -
v_call: TRBV10-3
j_call: TRBJ2-7
d_call: TRBD2

cdr3_aa: CASSSMARSAELEQYF
clone_size: -
v_call: TRBV6-6
j_call: TRBJ2-7
d_call: -

cdr3_aa: CASRSGTGIYTGELFF
clone_size: -
v_call: TRBV2
j_call: TRBJ2-2
d_call: TRBD1

cdr3_aa: CASSLTPPSAPPGFF
clone_size: -
v_call: TRBV28
j_call: TRBJ2-1
d_call: -

cdr3_aa: CASSQGQNTGELFF
clone_size: -
v_call: TRBV2
j_call: TRBJ2-2
d_call: -

cdr3_aa: CASSTNRLAGSSYEQYF
clone_size: -
v_call: TRBV7-9
j_call: TRBJ2-7
d_call: TRBD2

cdr3_aa: CASVDRRFTEAFF
clone_size: -
v_call: TRBV19
j_call: TRBJ1-1
d_call: -

cdr3_aa: CASSSTTSENYEQYF
clone_size: -
v_call: TRBV18
j_call: TRBJ2-7
d_call: TRBD2

cdr3_aa: CASSGTIGTGNTIYF
clone_size: -
v_call: TRBV19
j_call: TRBJ1-3
d_call: -

cdr3_aa: CASSPQVLGANVLTF
clone_size: -
v_call: TRBV18
j_call: TRBJ2-6
d_call: -

cdr3_aa: CAISGTDRVNTEAFF
clone_size: -
v_call: TRBV10-3
j_call: TRBJ1-1
d_call: TRBD1

cdr3_aa: CAAASGLARNEQFF
clone_size: once
v_call: TRBV15
j_call: TRBJ2-1
d_call: TRBD2